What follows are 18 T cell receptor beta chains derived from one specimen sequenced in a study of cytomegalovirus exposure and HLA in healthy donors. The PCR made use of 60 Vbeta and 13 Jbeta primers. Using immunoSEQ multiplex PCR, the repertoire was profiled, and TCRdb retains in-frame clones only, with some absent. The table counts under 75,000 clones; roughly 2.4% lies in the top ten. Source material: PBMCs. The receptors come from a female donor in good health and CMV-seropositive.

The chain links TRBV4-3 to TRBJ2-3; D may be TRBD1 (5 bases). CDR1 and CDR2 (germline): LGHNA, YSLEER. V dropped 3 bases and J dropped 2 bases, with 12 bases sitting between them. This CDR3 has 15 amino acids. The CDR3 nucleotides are TGCGCCAGCAGCCAGCAAGGGGTCTCCACAGATACGCAGTATTTT. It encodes CASSQQGVSTDTQYF.

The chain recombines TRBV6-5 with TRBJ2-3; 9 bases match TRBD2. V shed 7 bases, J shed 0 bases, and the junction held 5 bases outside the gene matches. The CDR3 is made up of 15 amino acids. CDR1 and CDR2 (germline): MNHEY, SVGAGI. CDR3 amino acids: CASTLTSGSTDTQYF. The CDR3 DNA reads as TGTGCCAGCACCCTCACTAGCGGGAGCACAGATACGCAGTATTTT.

In DNA form, the CDR3 reads TGTGCCAGCAGCCCAGGACAACTATATGGCTACACCTTC. Translated, it gives CASSPGQLYGYTF. The V call is TRBV6-5, the J call TRBJ1-2; weak D call: TRBD1 (5 bases). CDR1 and CDR2 (germline): MNHEY, SVGAGI. Trimming cost V 6 bases and J 5 bases, with 13 bases left between them. This CDR3 region has 13 residues.

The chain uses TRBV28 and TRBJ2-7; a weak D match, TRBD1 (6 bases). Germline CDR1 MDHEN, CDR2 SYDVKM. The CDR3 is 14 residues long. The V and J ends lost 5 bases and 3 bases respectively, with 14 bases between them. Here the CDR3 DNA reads TGTGCCAGCAGTATCCGGGACAACTACTACGAGCAGTACTTC. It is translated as CASSIRDNYYEQYF.

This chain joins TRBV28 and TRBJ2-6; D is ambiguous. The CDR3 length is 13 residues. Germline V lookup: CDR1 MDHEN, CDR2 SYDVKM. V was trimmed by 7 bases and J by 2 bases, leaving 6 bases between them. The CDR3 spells CASMAAGANVLTF. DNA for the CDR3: TGTGCCAGCATGGCAGCTGGGGCCAACGTCCTGACTTTC.

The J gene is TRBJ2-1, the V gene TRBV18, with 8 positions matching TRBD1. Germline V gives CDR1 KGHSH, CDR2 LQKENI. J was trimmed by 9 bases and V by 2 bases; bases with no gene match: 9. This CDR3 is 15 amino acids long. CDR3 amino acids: CASSPYHDRGGEQFF. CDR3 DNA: TGTGCCAGCTCACCATATCACGACAGGGGCGGTGAGCAGTTCTTC. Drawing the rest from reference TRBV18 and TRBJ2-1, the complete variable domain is NAGVMQNPRHLVRRRGQEARLRCSPMKGHSHVYWYRQLPEEGLKFMVYLQKENIIDESGMPKERFSAEFPKEGPSILRIQQVVRGDSAAYFCASSPYHDRGGEQFFGPGTRLTVL.

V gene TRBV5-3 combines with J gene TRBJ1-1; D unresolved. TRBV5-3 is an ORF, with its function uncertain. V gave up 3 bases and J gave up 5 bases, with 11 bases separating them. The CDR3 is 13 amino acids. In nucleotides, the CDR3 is TGTGCCAGAAGCTCGGACTTAAGGACTGAAGCTTTCTTT. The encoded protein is CARSSDLRTEAFF.

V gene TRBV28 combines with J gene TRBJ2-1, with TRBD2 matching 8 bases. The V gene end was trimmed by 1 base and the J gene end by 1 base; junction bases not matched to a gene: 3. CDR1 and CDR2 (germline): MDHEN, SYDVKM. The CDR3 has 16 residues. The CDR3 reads CASSLSTGGSYNEQFF. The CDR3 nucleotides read TGTGCCAGCAGTTTATCGACGGGGGGGTCCTACAATGAGCAGTTCTTC.

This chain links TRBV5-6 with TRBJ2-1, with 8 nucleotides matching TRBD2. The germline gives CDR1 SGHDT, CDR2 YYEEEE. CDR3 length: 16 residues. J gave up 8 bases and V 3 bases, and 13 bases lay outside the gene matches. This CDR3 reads CASSSPYRGGIYEQFF. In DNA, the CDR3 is TGTGCCAGCAGCTCCCCTTACCGGGGGGGGATCTATGAGCAGTTCTTC.

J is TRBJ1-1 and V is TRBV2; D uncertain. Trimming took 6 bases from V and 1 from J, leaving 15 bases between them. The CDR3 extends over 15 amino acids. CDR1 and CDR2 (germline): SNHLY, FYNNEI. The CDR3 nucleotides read TGTGCCAGCAGGAGAGCTGAGACTGGGAACACTGAAGCTTTCTTT. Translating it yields CASRRAETGNTEAFF. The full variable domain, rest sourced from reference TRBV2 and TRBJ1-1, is EPEVTQTPSHQVTQMGQEVILRCVPISNHLYFYWYRQILGQKVEFLVSFYNNEISEKSEIFDDQFSVERPDGSNFTLKIRSTKLEDSAMYFCASRRAETGNTEAFFGQGTRLTVV.

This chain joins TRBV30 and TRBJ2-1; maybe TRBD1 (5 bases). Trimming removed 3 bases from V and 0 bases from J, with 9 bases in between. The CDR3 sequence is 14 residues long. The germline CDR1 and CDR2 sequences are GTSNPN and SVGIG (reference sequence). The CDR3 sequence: CAWRGQGSYNEQFF. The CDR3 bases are TGTGCCTGGAGGGGTCAGGGCTCCTACAATGAGCAGTTCTTC.

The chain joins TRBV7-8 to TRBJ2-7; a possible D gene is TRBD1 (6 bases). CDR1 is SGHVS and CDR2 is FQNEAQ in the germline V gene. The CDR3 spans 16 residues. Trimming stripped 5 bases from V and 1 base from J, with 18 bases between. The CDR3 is CASSPMDGTGSYEQYF. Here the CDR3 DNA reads TGTGCCAGCAGCCCAATGGATGGTACAGGGTCCTACGAGCAGTACTTC.

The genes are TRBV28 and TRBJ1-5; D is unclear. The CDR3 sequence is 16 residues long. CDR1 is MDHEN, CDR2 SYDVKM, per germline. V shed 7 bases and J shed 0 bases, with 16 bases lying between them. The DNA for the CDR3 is TGTGCCAGCAATCACGGGCACCGGGGTAGCAATCAGCCCCAGCATTTT. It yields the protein CASNHGHRGSNQPQHF.

CDR3 loop: CAWSPGTGGLANYGYTF. The CDR3 DNA reads as TGTGCCTGGAGTCCCGGGACAGGGGGCCTAGCTAACTATGGCTACACCTTC. The chain recombines TRBV30 with TRBJ1-2, with TRBD1 identical over 12 bases. Germline CDR1 GTSNPN, CDR2 SVGIG (reference sequence). The CDR3 is made up of 17 amino acids. J lost 0 bases, V lost 2 bases, and 7 bases had no gene match.

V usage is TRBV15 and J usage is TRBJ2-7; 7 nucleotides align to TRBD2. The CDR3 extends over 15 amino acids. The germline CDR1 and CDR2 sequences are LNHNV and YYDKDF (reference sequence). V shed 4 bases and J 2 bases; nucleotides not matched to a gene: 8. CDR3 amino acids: CATSIAGEGTYEQYF. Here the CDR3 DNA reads TGTGCCACCAGCATTGCTGGGGAGGGGACCTACGAGCAGTACTTC.

DNA for the CDR3: TGTGCCAGCAGTGGGACTAGCGGGGGCGACAATGAGCAGTTCTTC. This encodes CASSGTSGGDNEQFF. The V gene is TRBV6-4, the J gene TRBJ2-1; 13 bases agree with TRBD2. The germline V gene has CDR1 MRHNA and CDR2 SNTAGT. V lost 4 bases, J lost 5 bases, and 2 bases stayed unmatched. This CDR3 has 15 amino acids.

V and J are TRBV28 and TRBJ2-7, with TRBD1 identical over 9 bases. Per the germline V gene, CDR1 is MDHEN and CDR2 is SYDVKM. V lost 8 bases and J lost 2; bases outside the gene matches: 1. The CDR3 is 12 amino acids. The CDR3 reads CASRDRAYEQYF. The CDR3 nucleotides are TGTGCCAGCCGGGACAGGGCCTACGAGCAGTACTTC.

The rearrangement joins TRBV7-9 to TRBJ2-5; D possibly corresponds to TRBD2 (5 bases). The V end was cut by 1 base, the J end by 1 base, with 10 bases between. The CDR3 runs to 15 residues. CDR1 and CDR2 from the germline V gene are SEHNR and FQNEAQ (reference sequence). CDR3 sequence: CASSLDPGLQETQYF. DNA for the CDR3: TGTGCCAGCAGCTTAGATCCTGGACTCCAAGAGACCCAGTACTTC.